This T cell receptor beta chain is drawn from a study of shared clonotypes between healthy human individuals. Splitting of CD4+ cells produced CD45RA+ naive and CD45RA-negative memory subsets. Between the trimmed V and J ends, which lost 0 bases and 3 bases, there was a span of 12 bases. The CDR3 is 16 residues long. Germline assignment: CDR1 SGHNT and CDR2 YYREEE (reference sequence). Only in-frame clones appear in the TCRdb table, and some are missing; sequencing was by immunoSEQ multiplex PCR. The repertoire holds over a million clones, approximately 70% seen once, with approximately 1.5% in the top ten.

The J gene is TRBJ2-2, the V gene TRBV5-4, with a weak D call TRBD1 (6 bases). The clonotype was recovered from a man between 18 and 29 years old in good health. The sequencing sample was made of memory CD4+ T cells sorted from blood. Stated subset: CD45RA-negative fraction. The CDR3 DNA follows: TGTGCCAGCAGCTTGGGAGGAACAGGGTACACCGGGGAGCTGTTTTTT. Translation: CASSLGGTGYTGELFF.